Listed here are 17 T cell receptor beta chains from one sample, sequenced in a study of T cell changes during pregnancy in multiple sclerosis. The table came from immunoSEQ multiplex PCR; TCRdb's copy has only in-frame clones and leaves some out. The data contain over 80,000 clones, around nine tenths of them seen just once; the ten biggest clones take up 0.7% to 0.9%. The input for sequencing was peripheral blood, taken in the second trimester of pregnancy. The source is a female donor in good health, enrolled as a control in a pregnancy study.

J is TRBJ2-1 and V is TRBV5-1; TRBD2 matches at 8 bases. Germline-derived CDR1 and CDR2 are SGHRS and YFSETQ. The CDR3 runs 15 residues. The ends lost 2 bases at V and 3 bases at J; junction bases unmatched: 4. The CDR3 protein is CASSFLAGNYNEQFF. CDR3 nucleotides: TGCGCCAGCAGCTTCTTAGCGGGGAACTACAATGAGCAGTTCTTC.

The genes are TRBV5-4 and TRBJ2-6, with 9 positions matching TRBD2. This CDR3 spans 19 amino acids. V lost 1 base and J lost 0; bases outside the gene matches: 8. CDR1 and CDR2 (germline): SGHNT, YYREEE (reference sequence). The CDR3 region has the DNA TGTGCCAGCAGCTTGCCCCGGACTAGCGTGGGCTCTGGGGCCAACGTCCTGACTTTC. It codes for CASSLPRTSVGSGANVLTF.

This clone occurred a few times. The chain employs TRBV5-1 and TRBJ2-7; TRBD1 agrees at 8 bases. V lost 0 bases to trimming and J lost 6 bases; unmatched junction nucleotides: 5. The CDR3 consists of 14 residues. The germline gives CDR1 SGHRS, CDR2 YFSETQ. CDR3 nucleotide sequence: TGCGCCAGCAGCTTGGAAGGACAGGGCCCCGAGCAGTACTTC. Translating gives CASSLEGQGPEQYF.

This clone was seen only once. The chain links TRBV6-5 to TRBJ2-2; 10 nucleotides agree with TRBD1. Trimming cost V 5 bases and J 1 base; bases outside gene matches: 1. The CDR3 sequence is 15 residues long. CDR1 and CDR2 from the germline V gene are MNHEY and SVGAGI. CDR3 nucleotides: TGTGCCAGCAGTCGGACAGGGGGGAACACCGGGGAGCTGTTTTTT. It translates to CASSRTGGNTGELFF.

This chain links TRBV7-9 with TRBJ2-7; D might be TRBD1 (5 bases). Trimming shortened V by 3 bases and J by 0 bases, and 9 bases separated the two germline ends. The CDR3 contains 14 residues. Germline V gives CDR1 SEHNR, CDR2 FQNEAQ (reference sequence). The CDR3 DNA reads as TGTGCCAGCAGCTTTTCCCAGGGCTCCTACGAGCAGTACTTC. Translated, it gives CASSFSQGSYEQYF.

The chain recombines TRBV2 with TRBJ1-2, with D maybe TRBD1 (5 bases). The germline V gene has CDR1 SNHLY and CDR2 FYNNEI. V lost 3 bases and J lost 8, with 13 bases in between. This CDR3 comprises 13 residues. CDR3 nucleotides: TGTGCCAGCAGTGAGCCAGGGAAAGAAGGCTACACCTTC. Its protein is CASSEPGKEGYTF.

The CDR3, as DNA: TGTGCCAGCAGCTCCCGGGGGGGCAACGCCCTTTACGAGCAGTACTTC. This codes for CASSSRGGNALYEQYF. The chain employs TRBV11-1 and TRBJ2-7; TRBD2 aligns across 8 bases. This CDR3 spans 16 amino acids. J lost 4 bases, V lost 4 bases, and 12 bases had no gene match. The germline V gene has CDR1 SGHAT and CDR2 FQDESV (reference sequence).

V is TRBV2 and J is TRBJ1-2; 7 nucleotides align to TRBD1. The V and J ends lost 2 bases and 6 bases, in that order; junction bases with no gene match: 9. Germline V gene lookup returns CDR1 SNHLY and CDR2 FYNNEI. This CDR3 is built from 15 residues. The CDR3 nucleotides are TGTGCCAGCAGTGAAACAACAGGGGCTGTGGATGGCTACACCTTC. Translated: CASSETTGAVDGYTF.

V gene TRBV19 combines with J gene TRBJ2-7; possible D gene TRBD1, 5 bases. The germline CDR1 and CDR2 sequences are LNHDA and SQIVND (reference sequence). This CDR3 has 12 residues. Trimming took 3 bases from V and 5 from J, leaving 8 bases between them. CDR3 residues: CASSMTANEQYF. The CDR3 region has the DNA TGTGCCAGTAGTATGACAGCCAACGAGCAGTACTTC.

This rearrangement joins TRBV30 to TRBJ2-3, with D possibly TRBD2 on 5 matching bases. Germline-derived CDR1 and CDR2 are GTSNPN and SVGIG (reference sequence). CDR3 length equals 14 residues. V was pared by 0 bases and J by 4 bases, with 11 bases between. The CDR3 DNA is TGTGCCTGGAGTGTTCGTGGGAGCGCAGATACGCAGTATTTT. Translated, it gives CAWSVRGSADTQYF.

This rearrangement joins TRBV27 to TRBJ1-5; a weak D match, TRBD1 (5 bases). The germline V gene encodes CDR1 MNHEY and CDR2 SMNVEV (reference sequence). The V end lost 8 bases, the J end lost 0 bases, and 23 bases lay between the germline ends. This CDR3 has 18 residues. DNA of the CDR3: TGTGCCAGCCCCCCCCAGGGCCACTGCTTCTATAGCAATCAGCCCCAGCATTTT. It yields the protein CASPPQGHCFYSNQPQHF.

The rearrangement uses TRBV6-1 and TRBJ1-2; D possibly corresponds to TRBD1 (5 bases). The CDR3 spans 11 residues. Trimming cost V 7 bases and J 8 bases, with 11 bases left between them. Germline loops: CDR1 MNHNS, CDR2 SASEGT. CDR3 sequence: CASNQGRGYTF. DNA for the CDR3: TGTGCCAGCAATCAGGGTCGAGGCTACACCTTC.

This clone appeared a single time. This chain links TRBV4-3 with TRBJ2-1, with 13 bases identical to TRBD2. Trimming took 4 bases from V and 6 from J; bases not matched to a gene: 3. Germline CDR1 and CDR2: LGHNA and YSLEER. This CDR3 is 15 amino acids long. CDR3 in amino acids: CASSRRTSGGNEQFF. The CDR3, as DNA: TGCGCCAGCAGCCGACGGACTAGCGGGGGCAATGAGCAGTTCTTC.

This clone was recorded only once. The chain links TRBV28 to TRBJ1-3; TRBD1 matches at 8 bases. The CDR3 spans 16 residues. Germline trimming cut 5 bases from V and 2 bases from J; bases unmatched to any gene: 8. The germline V gene has CDR1 MDHEN and CDR2 SYDVKM. The CDR3 DNA is TGTGCCAGCAGTCTCTGGACAGGGAGGACTGGAAACACCATATATTTT. Translation: CASSLWTGRTGNTIYF.

With respect to this clone: Its ends do not fully match the called genes, so a read error is possible. This chain links TRBV5-1 with TRBJ1-6; D remains ambiguous. Germline V lookup: CDR1 SGHRS, CDR2 YFSETQ. This CDR3 contains 23 residues. CDR3 sequence: CASSLASAHFPRPEFEFSPPFHF. The CDR3 coding sequence is TGCGCCAGCAGCTTGGCGAGCGCCCACTTTCCACGGCCCGAATTTGAGTTTTCTCCACCCTTCCACTTT.

J is TRBJ1-2 and V is TRBV2; D may be TRBD1 (5 bases). The V end was cut by 8 bases, the J end by 8 bases, with 18 bases between. Germline V CDR1 and CDR2: SNHLY, FYNNEI. The CDR3 is 13 residues long. The CDR3 spells CASQPPGLRGYTF. CDR3 bases: TGTGCCAGCCAACCCCCGGGACTTCGCGGCTACACCTTC.

The chain combines TRBV4-2 with TRBJ1-5; D is undetermined. Trimming left V 1 base short and J 5 bases short, with 12 bases between. CDR3 size: 15 residues. Germline assignment: CDR1 LGHNA and CDR2 YNFKEQ. The CDR3 DNA follows: TGTGCCAGCAGCCAAGGAGGGCAGACCGATCAGCCCCAGCATTTT. This encodes CASSQGGQTDQPQHF.